The next 22 T cell receptor beta chains were all read from a single sample in a study of blood T cell repertoires in COVID-19. Using immunoSEQ multiplex PCR, the repertoire was profiled, and TCRdb retains in-frame clones only, with some absent. The sample holds about 310,000 clones, around nine tenths seen once. The sequenced sample was peripheral blood. These receptors were obtained from a man aged 50 to 59 with active or convalescent COVID-19.

The chain links TRBV7-9 to TRBJ1-1; D is unresolved. The CDR3 contains 12 residues. Germline CDR1 is SEHNR and CDR2 is FQNEAQ (reference sequence). With 6 bases removed from V and 5 bases from J, the gap between germline ends came to 10 bases. This CDR3 reads CASSPPRTEAFF. CDR3 nucleotides: TGTGCCAGCAGTCCCCCCCGTACTGAAGCTTTCTTT.

The chain links TRBV5-1 to TRBJ2-2; D gene uncertain. Trimming pared 4 bases from V and 1 base from J, leaving 11 bases between. The CDR3 covers 15 residues. Germline V CDR1 and CDR2: SGHRS, YFSETQ. This chain's CDR3 is CASSGGGVNTGELFF. DNA of the CDR3: TGCGCCAGCAGCGGTGGCGGAGTGAACACCGGGGAGCTGTTTTTT.

The chain recombines TRBV2 with TRBJ1-6, with D perhaps matching TRBD1 (5 bases). The germline V gene has CDR1 SNHLY and CDR2 FYNNEI. The CDR3 has 12 amino acids. Trimming shortened V by 7 bases and J by 8 bases, and 9 bases separated the two germline ends. CDR3 DNA sequence: TGTGCCAGCACCACGGGGGATTCACCCCTCCACTTT. Its translation is CASTTGDSPLHF.

The chain is built from TRBV5-1 and TRBJ2-2; 12 bases match TRBD2. V shed 0 bases, J shed 7 bases, and the junction held 1 base outside the gene matches. The germline V gene has CDR1 SGHRS and CDR2 YFSETQ. The CDR3 covers 15 residues. CDR3 sequence (DNA): TGCGCCAGCAGCTTGGAGGGACTAGCGGGCGGGGAGCTGTTTTTT. Its protein product is CASSLEGLAGGELFF.

The V call is TRBV18, the J call TRBJ1-5; 7 bases are shared with TRBD1. Germline trimming cut 2 bases from V and 3 bases from J; bases unmatched to any gene: 4. Germline CDR1 and CDR2: KGHSH and LQKENI. The CDR3 is made up of 15 amino acids. The CDR3 DNA reads TGTGCCAGCTCACCAAGGGACAGTTTCAATCAGCCCCAGCATTTT. This sequence encodes CASSPRDSFNQPQHF.

This sequence joins TRBV27 and TRBJ2-2; 8 bases fit TRBD1. CDR3 length: 17 residues. J was trimmed by 4 bases and V by 2 bases; bases with no gene match: 9. Per germline, CDR1 MNHEY and CDR2 SMNVEV (reference sequence). The CDR3 loop is CASSLPQGVGGTGELFF. The CDR3 DNA follows: TGTGCCAGCAGTTTACCACAGGGGGTAGGCGGCACCGGGGAGCTGTTTTTT.

The CDR3 nucleotides read TGTGCCTGGAGTGGACAGGCTTATGAAAAACTGTTTTTT. Amino acids: CAWSGQAYEKLFF. The chain links TRBV30 to TRBJ1-4; D perhaps matches TRBD1 (6 bases). The CDR3 loop spans 13 amino acids. Germline assignment: CDR1 GTSNPN and CDR2 SVGIG (reference sequence). The ends were cut back, 1 base at V and 6 bases at J, with 9 bases in the middle.

For the CDR3, the DNA is TGTGCCTGGGCTACCGGGGAGCTGTTTTTT. Protein: CAWATGELFF. The chain is built from TRBV30 and TRBJ2-2; D is unresolved. The CDR3 extends over 10 amino acids. The germline V gene has CDR1 GTSNPN and CDR2 SVGIG (reference sequence). Trimming removed 5 bases at V and 5 bases at J, with 3 bases between.

CDR3 nucleotide sequence: TGTGCCAGCAGCCCGAGACTAGCGGCGCCAGATACGCAGTATTTT. Protein sequence: CASSPRLAAPDTQYF. V is TRBV7-3 and J is TRBJ2-3; 9 positions agree with TRBD2. Germline CDR1 SGHTA, CDR2 FQGTGA. The V and J ends lost 5 bases and 4 bases, in that order; junction bases with no gene match: 7. This CDR3 is built from 15 residues.

This chain uses TRBV4-3 with TRBJ1-5; maybe TRBD1 (5 bases). V dropped 1 base and J dropped 5 bases, with 15 bases sitting between them. This CDR3 region has 16 residues. Germline-derived CDR1 and CDR2 are LGHNA and YSLEER. CDR3 loop: CASSQGAVPGDQPQHF. The CDR3 nucleotides read TGCGCCAGCAGCCAAGGGGCCGTCCCGGGGGATCAGCCCCAGCATTTT.

The gene calls are TRBV5-8 and TRBJ1-1; the D is unclear. CDR1 is SGHTS, CDR2 YDEGEE, per germline. Trimming stripped 8 bases from V and 1 base from J, with 12 bases between. The CDR3 extends over 13 amino acids. CDR3 bases: TGTGCCAGGAAGGAACGGAGGAACACTGAAGCTTTCTTT. Translation: CARKERRNTEAFF. The whole variable domain, filled in from reference TRBV5-8 and TRBJ1-1, reads EAGVTQSPTHLIKTRGQQATLRCSPISGHTSVYWYQQALGLGLQFLLWYDEGEERNRGNFPPRFSGRQFPNYSSELNVNALELEDSALYLCARKERRNTEAFFGQGTRLTVV.

This clone came up a few times. This sequence joins TRBV4-2 and TRBJ2-2; D is unclear. Trimming pared 0 bases from V and 1 base from J, leaving 15 bases between. Germline V gene lookup returns CDR1 LGHNA and CDR2 YNFKEQ. The CDR3 contains 18 residues. The CDR3 loop reads CASSQDRRQTLNTGELFF. The DNA of the CDR3 is TGTGCCAGCAGCCAAGATAGGCGCCAGACTCTGAACACCGGGGAGCTGTTTTTT.

This sequence joins TRBV28 and TRBJ2-7; D may be TRBD2 (6 bases). Germline CDR1 reads MDHEN; CDR2 reads SYDVKM. The CDR3 runs 14 residues. With 2 bases removed from V and 3 bases from J, the gap between germline ends came to 11 bases. CDR3 loop: CASSLGGGVYEQYF. CDR3 sequence (DNA): TGTGCCAGCAGTTTAGGCGGAGGGGTCTACGAGCAGTACTTC. Full variable domain (outside the CDR3, taken from reference TRBV28 and TRBJ2-7): DVKVTQSSRYLVKRTGEKVFLECVQDMDHENMFWYRQDPGLGLRLIYFSYDVKMKEKGDIPEGYSVSREKKERFSLILESASTNQTSMYLCASSLGGGVYEQYFGPGTRLTVT.

This chain links TRBV5-1 with TRBJ1-2; a weak D match, TRBD1 (5 bases). This CDR3 region has 13 residues. Trimming took off 0 bases at V and 6 bases at J, with 9 bases between the two ends. Germline CDR1 reads SGHRS; CDR2 reads YFSETQ. CDR3 bases: TGCGCCAGCAGCTTGGGGGGCGCGGATGGCTACACCTTC. Amino acids: CASSLGGADGYTF.

Regarding this clone: The same CDR3 can be traced to other DNA sequences in this sample. The V call is TRBV19, the J call TRBJ1-2, with no clear D. The V gene's germline CDR1 is LNHDA and CDR2 SQIVND (reference sequence). The CDR3 is made up of 12 amino acids. Trimming took 3 bases from V and 3 from J, leaving 5 bases between them. For the CDR3, the DNA is TGTGCCAGTAGTATTTCGGACTATGGCTACACCTTC. Its translation is CASSISDYGYTF.

The CDR3 bases are TGTGCCAGTAGTATAGTAGGGGGTAACACTGAAGCTTTCTTT. Translation: CASSIVGGNTEAFF. The V call is TRBV19, the J call TRBJ1-1, with a tentative D call TRBD1 (6 bases). CDR1 LNHDA and CDR2 SQIVND come from the germline V gene (reference sequence). This CDR3 spans 14 amino acids. V was clipped by 1 base and J by 2 bases, with 8 bases between them.

The V call is TRBV30, the J call TRBJ1-1; 7 nucleotides match TRBD1. In germline, CDR1 is GTSNPN, CDR2 SVGIG (reference sequence). The V and J ends lost 1 base and 2 bases, in that order; junction bases with no gene match: 7. The CDR3 runs to 15 residues. The CDR3 here is CAWSGVGGLNTEAFF. The CDR3 DNA is TGTGCCTGGAGTGGAGTAGGGGGCTTAAACACTGAAGCTTTCTTT.

The genes are TRBV12-5 and TRBJ2-5; TRBD2 agrees at 9 bases. Germline V gene sequence: CDR1 LGHNT, CDR2 FRNRAP. The CDR3 is made up of 19 amino acids. Trimming at V came to 6 bases and at J to 2 bases, leaving 19 bases not matched to a gene. The CDR3 is CASGPGTSGRKGLQETQYF. Written as DNA, the CDR3 is TGTGCTAGTGGCCCCGGGACCAGCGGGAGGAAAGGCCTACAAGAGACCCAGTACTTC.

In nucleotides, the CDR3 is TGTGCTAGTGCCCTGGAGAGCTCCTACAATGAGCAGTTCTTC. Translation gives CASALESSYNEQFF. The chain recombines TRBV12-5 with TRBJ2-1; D gene uncertain. This CDR3 spans 14 amino acids. Looked up from germline, CDR1 is LGHNT and CDR2 is FRNRAP. The germline V and J ends were trimmed by 7 bases and 0 bases, with 10 bases remaining between them.

The chain joins TRBV7-3 to TRBJ2-2; TRBD1 might be the D (6 bases). This CDR3 region has 14 residues. Between the trimmed V and J ends, which lost 2 bases and 6 bases, there was a span of 10 bases. Germline lookup yields CDR1 SGHTA and CDR2 FQGTGA. As DNA, the CDR3 is TGTGCCAGCAGCTTAGGGGGCCGGGCCGGGGAGCTGTTTTTT. Its translation: CASSLGGRAGELFF.

V and J are TRBV28 and TRBJ1-1; TRBD1 is a possible D gene (6 bases). Germline CDR1 MDHEN, CDR2 SYDVKM. The V end lost 6 bases, the J end lost 0 bases, and 11 bases lay between the germline ends. The CDR3 spans 14 residues. This CDR3 reads CASRYGQLNTEAFF. The CDR3 DNA reads as TGTGCCAGCAGATATGGACAGTTGAACACTGAAGCTTTCTTT.

The chain has TRBV29-1 and TRBJ2-4; D might be TRBD2 (6 bases). Germline lookup yields CDR1 SQVTM and CDR2 ANQGSEA. V was cut by 4 bases and J by 1 base, with 14 bases left in between. The CDR3 contains 15 residues. The CDR3 is CSVALQEGAKNIQYF. DNA of the CDR3: TGCAGCGTTGCCCTACAGGAGGGTGCCAAAAACATTCAGTACTTC.